The text below deals with one TCR beta chain. Its antigen is not identified. This record comes from a study of T cell responses to AZD1222 COVID-19 vaccine. Overall study findings and caveats: CD4 TCRs linked to vaccination spanned spike, dominating at 160-218 and 743-854. Just 5 or 6 AZD1222 recipients tested seropositive at baseline. Donors in the cohort were predominantly white British and more often female, and clonal diversity was possibly underestimated. Repertoire samples came only from after the peak T cell response.

The CDR3 has 15 amino acids. The V segment lost 4 bases and the J segment 1 base; nucleotides outside the gene matches: 5. The germline CDR1 and CDR2 sequences are KGHDR and SFDVKD. Generated by immunoSEQ multiplex PCR, the TCRdb table keeps only in-frame clones and is missing some. The table has some 150,000 clones, 88% seen once. This specimen was peripheral blood, taken on day 0 of MenACWY control vaccination. This rearrangement joins TRBV24-1 to TRBJ1-1; 7 bases agree with TRBD1. The sequence derives from an adult in good health. CDR3 protein: CATSDSGTANTEAFF. CDR3 bases: TGTGCCACCAGTGACAGCGGGACAGCGAACACTGAAGCTTTCTTT.